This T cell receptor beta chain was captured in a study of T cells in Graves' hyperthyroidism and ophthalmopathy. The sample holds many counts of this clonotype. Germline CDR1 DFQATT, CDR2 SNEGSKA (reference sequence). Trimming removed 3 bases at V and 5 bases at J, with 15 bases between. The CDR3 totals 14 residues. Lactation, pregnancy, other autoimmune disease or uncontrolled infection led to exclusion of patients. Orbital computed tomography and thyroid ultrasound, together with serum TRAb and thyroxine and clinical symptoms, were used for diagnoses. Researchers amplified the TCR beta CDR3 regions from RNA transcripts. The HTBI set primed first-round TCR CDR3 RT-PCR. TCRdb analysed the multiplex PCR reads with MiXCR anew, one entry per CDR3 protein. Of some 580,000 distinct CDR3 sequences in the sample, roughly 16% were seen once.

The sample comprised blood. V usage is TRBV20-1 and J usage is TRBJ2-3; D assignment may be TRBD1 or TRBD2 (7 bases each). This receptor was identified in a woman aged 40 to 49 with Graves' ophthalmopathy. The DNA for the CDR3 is TGCAGTGCTAGCCCCCCAGGGGGGGTAGATACGCAGTATTTT. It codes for CSASPPGGVDTQYF.